This section outlines one T cell receptor (beta chain) sequence together with its context. These data are taken from a study of blood T cell repertoires in COVID-19. Researchers sorted participants into cohorts using their self-reported clinical history. Among Cohort 3 donors, those recovered had two negative PCRs, clearance, or symptom resolution. Under the authors' procedure: It was from reference gene primer amplification that nucleated cell counts were estimated. Repertoires were generated with immunoSEQ multiplex PCR, while TCRdb's copy carries only in-frame clones and drops some. For V, J and clone size, that table is used; D and trimming come from the DNA. The table lists about 130,000 clones, about four fifths of them singletons, with approximately 9.2% in the top ten. After removal of 7 bases from V and 1 base from J, the junction contained 8 bases not matched to a gene. The CDR3 is 15 amino acids. Germline CDR1 and CDR2: LNHDA and SQIVND (reference sequence).

The V gene is TRBV19, the J gene TRBJ2-3, with 7 bases matching TRBD2. Material: PBMCs or T cells enriched from blood (not recorded which). This clonotype was sampled from a man aged 50-60 years who had recovered from COVID-19. CDR3: CASTLSGGGTDTQYF. CDR3 nucleotide sequence: TGTGCCAGTACCTTATCGGGAGGTGGCACAGATACGCAGTATTTT.